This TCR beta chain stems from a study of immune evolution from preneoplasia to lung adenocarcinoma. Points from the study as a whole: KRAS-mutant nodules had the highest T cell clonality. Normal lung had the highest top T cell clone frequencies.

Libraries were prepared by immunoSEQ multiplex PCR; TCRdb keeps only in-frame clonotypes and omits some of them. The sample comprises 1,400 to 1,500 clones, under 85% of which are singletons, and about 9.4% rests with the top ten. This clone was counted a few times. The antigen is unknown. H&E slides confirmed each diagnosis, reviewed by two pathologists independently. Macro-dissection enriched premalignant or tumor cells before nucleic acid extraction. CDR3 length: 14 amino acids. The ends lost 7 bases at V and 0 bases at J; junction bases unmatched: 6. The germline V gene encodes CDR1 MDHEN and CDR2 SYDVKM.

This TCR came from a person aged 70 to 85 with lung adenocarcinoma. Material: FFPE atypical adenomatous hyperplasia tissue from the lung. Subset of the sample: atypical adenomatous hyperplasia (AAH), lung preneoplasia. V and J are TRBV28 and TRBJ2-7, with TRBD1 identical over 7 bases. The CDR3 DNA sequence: TGTGCCAGCAATCCGTCAGGGGGCTCCTACGAGCAGTACTTC. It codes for CASNPSGGSYEQYF.